This is a list of T cell receptor beta chains from one sample in a study of T cells in Graves' hyperthyroidism and ophthalmopathy. Each CDR3 protein is one row after TCRdb ran MiXCR on the multiplex PCR reads. The data contain around 380,000 distinct CDR3 sequences, approximately 13% of them singletons. The source material was blood. Receptors originate from a man younger than 45 with Graves' hyperthyroidism that later progressed to Graves' ophthalmopathy. Both conserved end residues are part of each CDR3. The D gene is left open where the match is weak. Clone size is given for some rows only: seen once, a few or many times, or a class if the clone is expanded.

clone_size j_call v_call d_call cdr3_nt cdr3_aa
few TRBJ1-2 TRBV5-5 - TGTGCCAGCAGCTTGTGGACATCCCTAAACTATGGCTACACCTTC CASSLWTSLNYGYTF
few TRBJ2-5 TRBV20-1 TRBD1 TGCAGTGCTAGTACAGGGGGCTGGGAGACCCAGTACTTC CSASTGGWETQYF
many TRBJ2-7 TRBV20-1 TRBD2 TGCAGTGCGGGCGCTAGCGGGGGCACCTACGAGCAGTACTTC CSAGASGGTYEQYF
- TRBJ2-3 TRBV5-1 - TGCGCCAGCAGCACCACTTACACAGATACGCAGTATTTT CASSTTYTDTQYF
- TRBJ1-3 TRBV7-9 - TGTGCCAGCAGCGCACCGTATCCGGGGGCTCGGGGAAACACCATATATTTT CASSAPYPGARGNTIYF
many TRBJ2-1 TRBV11-3 - TGTGCCAGCGTAACAAGTGCTAGGGACAACAATGAGCAGTTCTTC CASVTSARDNNEQFF
many TRBJ2-1 TRBV12-5 - TGTGCTAGTGGTTTGGTTATTACCCCGGGCACCGCGGAGCAGTTCTTC CASGLVITPGTAEQFF
- TRBJ2-2 TRBV3-1 - TGTGCCAGCAGCCAAGAGCACGGGACGGGCCCCCGGGGGGAGCTGTTTTTT CASSQEHGTGPRGELFF
few TRBJ2-3 TRBV12-3/TRBV12-4 - TGTGCCAGCAGTCCGGGACTTCAGGGGAAGGATACGCAGTATTTT CASSPGLQGKDTQYF
many TRBJ2-7 TRBV7-9 - TGTGCCAGCAGCGCCAAGACCCTAGGCGAGCAGTACTTC CASSAKTLGEQYF
- TRBJ1-5 TRBV20-1 - TGCAGTGCTAGCGGACGGACCAATCAGCCCCAGCATTTT CSASGRTNQPQHF
many TRBJ1-5 TRBV7-2 - TGTGCCAGCAGCTTAGTAGGGATGGTAAATCAGCCCCAGCATTTT CASSLVGMVNQPQHF
many TRBJ1-2 TRBV12-3/TRBV12-4 - TGTGCCCTACCTGGGCCGGGTTATGGCTACACCTTC CALPGPGYGYTF
- TRBJ1-6 TRBV6-1 TRBD1 TGTGCCAGCAGTGTCTTTACAGGGGAAAATTCACCCCTCCACTTT CASSVFTGENSPLHF
few TRBJ2-3 TRBV7-9 TRBD1 TGTGCCAGCAGCTTACTCCCCGGGACAGGGGACCTCACAGATACGCAGTATTTT CASSLLPGTGDLTDTQYF
few TRBJ1-5 TRBV6-1 TRBD1 TGTGCCAGCAAGGAACAGGGGTACGGCAATCAGCCCCAGCATTTT CASKEQGYGNQPQHF
- TRBJ1-4 TRBV18 - TGTGCCAGCTCACCAGCTGGGGGAGATAATGAAAAACTGTTTTTT CASSPAGGDNEKLFF
many TRBJ1-1 TRBV7-8 - TGTGCCAGCAGCGCCCTAGGACCTATGAACACTGAAGCTTTCTTT CASSALGPMNTEAFF
few TRBJ1-2 TRBV9 TRBD1 TGTGCCAGCAGCGCCAGACAGGGGTTGAACTATGGCTACACCTTC CASSARQGLNYGYTF
many TRBJ2-7 TRBV11-2 TRBD2 TGTGCCAGCAGCCTCGGGACTAGCGCGGGTGAGCAGTACTTC CASSLGTSAGEQYF
many TRBJ2-1 TRBV5-5 - TGTGCCAGCAGCTTGGTAGGATTAGACAATGAGCAGTTCTTC CASSLVGLDNEQFF
many TRBJ2-1 TRBV7-6 TRBD2 TGTGCCAGCAGCCACAACGTGCGGGGGGGCCACGGATCCTACAATGAGCAGTTCTTC CASSHNVRGGHGSYNEQFF
- TRBJ2-7 TRBV6-2/TRBV6-3 TRBD1 TGTGCCAGCAAGACAGGGGGCTACGAGCAGTACTTC CASKTGGYEQYF
many TRBJ2-3 TRBV20-1 - TGCAGTGCTTTCGTCGGGACTAGCACAGATACGCAGTATTTT CSAFVGTSTDTQYF
many TRBJ2-7 TRBV6-5 TRBD2 TGTGCCAGCAGTTACGCGGGGGGGATCTACGAGCAGTACTTC CASSYAGGIYEQYF
few TRBJ2-5 TRBV7-7 TRBD1 TGTGCCAGCAGCTCGGGGACAGGGGGTATGGAGACCCAGTACTTC CASSSGTGGMETQYF
many TRBJ2-4 TRBV5-6 - TGTGCCAGCAGCTTCGGCAGTAAAAACATTCAGTACTTC CASSFGSKNIQYF
many TRBJ2-7 TRBV7-9 - TGTGCCAGCAGCACCTCCTACGAGCAGTACTTC CASSTSYEQYF
- TRBJ1-5 TRBV2 TRBD1 TGTGCCACCGCCCGGGGACAGGGTGGTCAGCCCCAGCATTTT CATARGQGGQPQHF
many TRBJ2-7 TRBV20-1 - TGCAGTTTGGCCGGGACCGCTTTCAGCTCCTACGAGCAGTACTTC CSLAGTAFSSYEQYF
- TRBJ2-5 TRBV24-1 TRBD1 TGTACCACCAGGGACAACGGACAGGGGAAAGAGACCCAGTACTTC CTTRDNGQGKETQYF
few TRBJ1-2 TRBV7-9 - TGTGCCAGCAGCTTTGGGTCGAGGGGACCGTCTCACTATGGCTACACCTTC CASSFGSRGPSHYGYTF
many TRBJ1-1 TRBV10-1 TRBD1 TGCGCCAGCAGTGCGACAGGGTTGTTCACTGAAGCTTTCTTT CASSATGLFTEAFF
many TRBJ1-1 TRBV11-3 - TGTGCCAGCAGCCGTGGGCCCACTGAAGCTTTCTTT CASSRGPTEAFF
many TRBJ1-1 TRBV5-1 - TGTGCCAGCAGTTTAGGGGGGAACACTGAAGCTTTCTTT CASSLGGNTEAFF
- TRBJ1-4 TRBV3-1 - TGTGCCAGCAGCCAAAACGACGGATCTAATGAAAAACTGTTTTTT CASSQNDGSNEKLFF
many TRBJ2-7 TRBV12-3/TRBV12-4 TRBD1 TGTGCCAGCAGTGGACAGGGGGTCTCCTACGAGCAGTACTTC CASSGQGVSYEQYF
many TRBJ2-1 TRBV6-1 TRBD2 TGTGCCAGCAGTGCACTAGCGGGGGGCACTCCCTACAATGAGCAGTTCTTC CASSALAGGTPYNEQFF
many TRBJ2-7 TRBV5-1 TRBD1 TGCGCCAGCAGCCCGCTGGACAGGGCAAGCTACGAGCAGTACTTC CASSPLDRASYEQYF
- TRBJ1-6 TRBV6-1 - TGTGCCAGCAGTGAGGGGGCAGTATCTACACCCCTCCACTTT CASSEGAVSTPLHF
- TRBJ2-7 TRBV30 TRBD2 TGTGCCTGGAGTGTACGGGGGGGGCGCGGTTACGAGCAGTACTTC CAWSVRGGRGYEQYF
few TRBJ1-1 TRBV4-1 - TGCGCCAGCAGCCAAAGCGTAGGAGGTGGCACTGAAGCTTTCTTT CASSQSVGGGTEAFF
- TRBJ1-1 TRBV28 TRBD1 TGTGCCAGTCACAGGGGGCACCCTGAAGCTTTCTTT CASHRGHPEAFF
many TRBJ2-2 TRBV6-1 TRBD2 TGTGCCAGCAGCTATAGACTAGCGGGGGGGTCCAACACCGGGGAGCTGTTTTTT CASSYRLAGGSNTGELFF
many TRBJ1-2 TRBV19 - TGTGCCAGTAGAGGGGATCGGCGCTATGGCTACACCTTC CASRGDRRYGYTF
- TRBJ1-1 TRBV5-6 - TGTGCCAGCAGTACCAGACTGAACACTGAAGCTTTCTTT CASSTRLNTEAFF
many TRBJ2-1 TRBV11-2 - TGTGCCAGCAGCCCCCTGCGGGGGCCTTCCTACAATGAGCAGTTCTTC CASSPLRGPSYNEQFF
many TRBJ2-5 TRBV6-1 - TGTGCCAGCAGGCCCACCGGGACTCCCAAAGGGGAGACCCAGTACTTC CASRPTGTPKGETQYF
many TRBJ1-1 TRBV19 - TGTGCCAGTAGTATGAAGGTGAACACTGAAGCTTTCTTT CASSMKVNTEAFF
many TRBJ1-5 TRBV18 - TGTGCCAGCTCACGGGACGGTAGCAATCAGCCCCAGCATTTT CASSRDGSNQPQHF
- TRBJ2-3 TRBV11-2 - TGTGCCAGCAGCGCCCGGGACGACACAGATACGCAGTATTTT CASSARDDTDTQYF
many TRBJ1-5 TRBV6-1 TRBD1 TGTGCCAGCAGTGGCGGTGGTTACCTAGACAGGGAGCCCAATCAGCCCCAGCATTTT CASSGGGYLDREPNQPQHF
many TRBJ2-7 TRBV7-8 TRBD2 TGTGCCAGCAGCTTAGCTAGGCCGGGACTAGCGGTTTACGAGCAGTACTTC CASSLARPGLAVYEQYF
- TRBJ2-2 TRBV27 - TGTGCCAGCAGTTTATTAGGTGCGGGGCAGTTCACCGGGGAGCTGTTTTTT CASSLLGAGQFTGELFF
few TRBJ2-5 TRBV6-1 TRBD2 TGTGCCAGCAGGCGTACGACTAGCGGGGGAGAAGAGACCCAGTACTTC CASRRTTSGGEETQYF
many TRBJ1-4 TRBV3-1 - TGTGCCAGCAGCCGAGTTAATGAAAAACTGTTTTTT CASSRVNEKLFF
few TRBJ2-6 TRBV20-1 - TGCAGTGCTCATCAGGGGTCTGGGGCCAACGTCCTGACTTTC CSAHQGSGANVLTF